This T cell receptor beta chain appears in the sequencing data of a study of CD8+ T cells in alopecia areata. Study-wide background: The drug, tofacitinib, lasted 6 to 18 months, followed by 6 months off drug. General study findings and limits: Normal skin's resident alphabeta T cells are sequenced alongside lesional scalp T cells. TCR sharing across patients was less clear than in mice, possibly HLA-related.

To note about this clone: Its antigen is still unknown.

The germline CDR1 and CDR2 sequences are SNHLY and FYNNEI. The length of the CDR3 is 11 residues. The ends were cut back, 8 bases at V and 3 bases at J, with 7 bases in the middle. RNA was isolated and reverse transcribed to cDNA, the sequencing template. Only in-frame clones appear in the TCRdb table, and some are missing; sequencing was by immunoSEQ multiplex PCR. Of roughly 250,000 clones in the sample, 67% were seen once. Sequencing was performed on CD4+ T cells sorted from blood, taken at week 0. The sequence was collected from a human donor with alopecia areata. This chain connects TRBV2 to TRBJ1-2, with a weak D call TRBD1 (5 bases). The DNA of the CDR3 is TGTGCCAGCGAACAGGACTATGGCTACACCTTC. Protein product: CASEQDYGYTF.